This T cell receptor beta chain derives from a study of cytotoxic CD8 clonotypes in ibrutinib-treated CLL. This table comes from immunoSEQ multiplex PCR, and its TCRdb copy is limited to in-frame clones, with some not included. The table records about 120,000 clones, approximately 85% of them present only once. V lost 2 bases and J lost 0, with 7 bases in between. This CDR3 region has 14 residues. Germline CDR1 reads SGHTA; CDR2 reads FQGTGA. The chain employs TRBV7-3 and TRBJ1-1; D is possibly TRBD1 (6 bases). The sequencing here drew on PBMCs, taken after 24 months of ibrutinib treatment. The sequence was collected from a human donor with chronic lymphocytic leukemia. CDR3: CASSLGGVNTEAFF. For the CDR3, the DNA is TGTGCCAGCAGCTTAGGGGGCGTGAACACTGAAGCTTTCTTT.